Presented here are 21 T cell receptor beta chains from one specimen sequenced in a study of cytomegalovirus exposure and HLA in healthy donors. Only in-frame clones appear in the TCRdb table, and some are missing; sequencing was by immunoSEQ multiplex PCR. The table records about 98,000 clones, roughly 87% of them present only once. Material: PBMCs. Receptor source: a man aged 18 to 29 in good health and CMV-seropositive.

The V and J genes are TRBV10-3 and TRBJ2-3; TRBD2 agrees at 9 bases. This CDR3 region has 14 residues. Germline values: CDR1 ENHRY, CDR2 SYGVKD. V lost 7 bases to trimming and J lost 5 bases; unmatched junction nucleotides: 7. The DNA of the CDR3 is TGTGCCATCACGGCGGGGGGGCATGTAGATACGCAGTATTTT. Translating gives CAITAGGHVDTQYF.

The V call is TRBV27, the J call TRBJ1-1, with TRBD1 matching 7 bases. CDR1 MNHEY and CDR2 SMNVEV come from the germline V gene (reference sequence). CDR3 length: 13 residues. With V trimmed by 7 bases and J by 3 bases, 5 bases remained unmatched. CDR3 in amino acids: CASKTGSYTEAFF. DNA of the CDR3: TGTGCCAGCAAGACAGGGTCCTACACTGAAGCTTTCTTT.

In its sample, this clone was seen once. The V gene is TRBV7-9, the J gene TRBJ1-2; 10 bases map to TRBD1. Germline CDR1 reads SEHNR; CDR2 reads FQNEAQ (reference sequence). The ends lost 5 bases at V and 4 bases at J; junction bases unmatched: 4. The CDR3 is made up of 14 amino acids. The CDR3 region is CASSPRTGGYGYTF. The CDR3 DNA sequence: TGTGCCAGCAGCCCGCGGACAGGGGGCTATGGCTACACCTTC. The variable domain in full, with the rest retrieved from reference TRBV7-9 and TRBJ1-2, is DTGVSQNPRHKITKRGQNVTFRCDPISEHNRLYWYRQTLGQGPEFLTYFQNEAQLEKSRLLSDRFSAERPKGSFSTLEIQRTEQGDSAMYLCASSPRTGGYGYTFGSGTRLTVV.

The V gene is TRBV4-3, the J gene TRBJ1-1; D unresolved. Germline V lookup: CDR1 LGHNA, CDR2 YSLEER. V lost 3 bases and J lost 1, with 9 bases in between. The length of the CDR3 is 14 residues. In nucleotides, the CDR3 is TGCGCCAGCAGCCATCTTCCAGAGAACACTGAAGCTTTCTTT. It translates to CASSHLPENTEAFF.

The V and J genes are TRBV7-3 and TRBJ1-1; a weak D match, TRBD1 (5 bases). The V gene lost 5 bases and the J gene lost 2 bases, with 9 bases spanning the gap. The CDR3 loop spans 13 amino acids. In germline, CDR1 is SGHTA, CDR2 FQGTGA. The CDR3 loop is CASSMTANTEAFF. CDR3 nucleotide sequence: TGTGCCAGCAGCATGACAGCAAACACTGAAGCTTTCTTT.

This chain uses TRBV27 with TRBJ2-7; weak D call: TRBD2 (6 bases). Between the trimmed V and J ends, which lost 0 bases and 1 base, there was a span of 16 bases. The CDR3 contains 17 residues. Germline values: CDR1 MNHEY, CDR2 SMNVEV (reference sequence). As DNA, the CDR3 is TGTGCCAGCAGTTTATCGGGGCAGGGCCGGGGGTCCTACGAGCAGTACTTC. Its protein product is CASSLSGQGRGSYEQYF.

CDR3 nucleotides: TGCGCCAGCAGCTTGGAGCCGGGAGGGTGGTCAGAGACCCAGTACTTC. This codes for CASSLEPGGWSETQYF. V and J are TRBV5-1 and TRBJ2-5, with TRBD2 identical over 8 bases. With 0 bases clipped from V and 4 bases from J, the junction kept 8 bases outside the gene matches. The CDR3 length is 16 residues. The germline V gene encodes CDR1 SGHRS and CDR2 YFSETQ.

The genes are TRBV5-1 and TRBJ2-1; 9 nucleotides agree with TRBD2. Trimming cost V 0 bases and J 4 bases; bases outside gene matches: 11. CDR1 SGHRS and CDR2 YFSETQ come from the germline V gene. This CDR3 comprises 18 residues. The CDR3 reads CASSLVPAGTSPYNEQFF. Written as DNA, the CDR3 is TGCGCCAGCAGCTTGGTGCCCGCCGGGACTAGCCCTTACAATGAGCAGTTCTTC.

This chain links TRBV5-1 with TRBJ1-5, with D maybe TRBD1 (5 bases). The germline V and J ends were trimmed by 0 bases and 7 bases, with 14 bases remaining between them. The CDR3 spans 15 residues. The germline CDR1 and CDR2 sequences are SGHRS and YFSETQ. In nucleotides, the CDR3 is TGCGCCAGCAGCTTGGGCTCCGGGGGTGGACAGCCCCAGCATTTT. Encoded protein: CASSLGSGGGQPQHF.

The chain links TRBV15 to TRBJ2-6; D gene uncertain. In germline, CDR1 is LNHNV, CDR2 YYDKDF (reference sequence). The CDR3 sequence is 16 residues long. Trimming removed 0 bases from V and 0 bases from J, with 6 bases in between. The CDR3 region is CATSRDTVSGANVLTF. CDR3 DNA sequence: TGTGCCACCAGCAGAGATACGGTCTCTGGGGCCAACGTCCTGACTTTC. The full variable domain, with the rest looked up from reference TRBV15 and TRBJ2-6, is DAMVIQNPRYQVTQFGKPVTLSCSQTLNHNVMYWYQQKSSQAPKLLFHYYDKDFNNEADTPDNFQSRRPNTSFCFLDIRSPGLGDTAMYLCATSRDTVSGANVLTFGAGSRLTVL.

This rearrangement joins TRBV6-5 to TRBJ2-5; the D gene is possibly TRBD2 (5 bases). Germline lookup yields CDR1 MNHEY and CDR2 SVGAGI. The CDR3 length is 14 residues. The germline V and J ends were trimmed by 2 bases and 2 bases, with 9 bases remaining between them. The CDR3 DNA follows: TGTGCCAGCAGTTACAACCGGGAACAAGAGACCCAGTACTTC. It translates to CASSYNREQETQYF.

The rearrangement uses TRBV29-1 and TRBJ2-3, with TRBD2 as a possible D gene (6 bases). Germline values: CDR1 SQVTM, CDR2 ANQGSEA. The V end was cut by 3 bases, the J end by 1 base, with 17 bases between. The CDR3 sequence is 16 residues long. CDR3 residues: CSVDSGVRGGTDTQYF. The CDR3 DNA follows: TGCAGCGTTGACTCGGGCGTGCGGGGTGGCACAGATACGCAGTATTTT.

V gene TRBV2 combines with J gene TRBJ2-7; weak D call: TRBD1 (5 bases). The V gene lost 11 bases and the J gene lost 1 base, with 15 bases spanning the gap. The CDR3 is 13 amino acids. CDR1 is SNHLY, CDR2 FYNNEI, per germline. CDR3 nucleotide sequence: TGTGCCTCCACCCCCAGGGTATCCTACGAGCAGTACTTC. This codes for CASTPRVSYEQYF.

In this sample, this clone turned up once. V gene TRBV29-1 combines with J gene TRBJ2-3, with 8 bases aligning to TRBD1. V lost 3 bases and J lost 0; bases outside the gene matches: 11. CDR1 is SQVTM and CDR2 is ANQGSEA in the germline V gene. The CDR3 consists of 17 residues. The CDR3 reads CSVEGPMDRVSTDTQYF. CDR3 nucleotide sequence: TGCAGCGTTGAGGGTCCCATGGACAGGGTGAGCACAGATACGCAGTATTTT.

CDR3: CASSGQGPNQPQHF. The CDR3 nucleotides are TGCGCCAGCAGTGGGCAGGGGCCGAATCAGCCCCAGCATTTT. The chain uses TRBV5-1 and TRBJ1-5; TRBD1 might be the D (6 bases). The CDR3 is made up of 14 amino acids. Trimming removed 5 bases from V and 4 bases from J, with 13 bases in between. CDR1 is SGHRS, CDR2 YFSETQ, per germline.

The chain carries TRBV4-1 and TRBJ2-7; 10 bases align to TRBD1. This CDR3 is 16 amino acids long. Trimming took 0 bases from V and 2 from J; bases not matched to a gene: 4. CDR1 MGHRA and CDR2 YSYEKL come from the germline V gene. The CDR3 region is CASSQDRGTGAYEQYF. CDR3 DNA sequence: TGCGCCAGCAGCCAAGATCGCGGGACAGGGGCCTACGAGCAGTACTTC.

The genes are TRBV2 and TRBJ2-7, with 7 bases fitting TRBD1. After removal of 2 bases from V and 6 bases from J, the junction contained 10 bases not matched to a gene. The V gene's germline CDR1 is SNHLY and CDR2 FYNNEI. This CDR3 spans 15 amino acids. The CDR3 nucleotides read TGTGCCAGCAGTGAAAGCTTGGACAGGACTGGCGAGCAGTACTTC. Its protein is CASSESLDRTGEQYF.

The chain is built from TRBV29-1 and TRBJ2-7; 9 bases map to TRBD1. V gave up 1 base and J gave up 0 bases; unmatched junction bases: 4. The CDR3 loop spans 15 amino acids. Germline V lookup: CDR1 SQVTM, CDR2 ANQGSEA. The CDR3 region is CSVEVRDRASYEQYF. The CDR3 bases are TGCAGCGTTGAAGTGCGGGACAGGGCCTCCTACGAGCAGTACTTC.

The chain employs TRBV15 and TRBJ2-1, with TRBD2 matching 11 bases. Germline-derived CDR1 and CDR2 are LNHNV and YYDKDF (reference sequence). J was trimmed by 4 bases and V by 0 bases; bases with no gene match: 20. The CDR3 is 22 amino acids. The CDR3 DNA reads as TGTGCCACCAGCAGAGATCGTGCCACAAAATTATCTACTAGCGGGAGTTACAATGAGCAGTTCTTC. It specifies CATSRDRATKLSTSGSYNEQFF.

The chain uses TRBV5-1 and TRBJ2-3, with 7 bases aligning to TRBD1. The CDR3 is made up of 14 amino acids. V trimming: 4 bases; J trimming: 1 base; junction bases outside the gene matches: 3. The germline gives CDR1 SGHRS, CDR2 YFSETQ. The CDR3, as DNA: TGCGCCAGCAGCGACGACAGGGGCACAGATACGCAGTATTTT. Translation: CASSDDRGTDTQYF. Drawing the rest from reference TRBV5-1 and TRBJ2-3, the complete variable domain is KAGVTQTPRYLIKTRGQQVTLSCSPISGHRSVSWYQQTPGQGLQFLFEYFSETQRNKGNFPGRFSGRQFSNSRSEMNVSTLELGDSALYLCASSDDRGTDTQYFGPGTRLTVL.

The J gene is TRBJ1-1, the V gene TRBV28, with TRBD1 as a possible D gene (5 bases). The length of the CDR3 is 13 residues. CDR1 and CDR2 (germline): MDHEN, SYDVKM. With 3 bases removed from V and 5 bases from J, the gap between germline ends came to 10 bases. CDR3 DNA sequence: TGTGCCAGCAGTTTTAGGGGATCGACTGAAGCTTTCTTT. Translated, it gives CASSFRGSTEAFF. Variable domain in full (rest from reference TRBV28 and TRBJ1-1): DVKVTQSSRYLVKRTGEKVFLECVQDMDHENMFWYRQDPGLGLRLIYFSYDVKMKEKGDIPEGYSVSREKKERFSLILESASTNQTSMYLCASSFRGSTEAFFGQGTRLTVV.